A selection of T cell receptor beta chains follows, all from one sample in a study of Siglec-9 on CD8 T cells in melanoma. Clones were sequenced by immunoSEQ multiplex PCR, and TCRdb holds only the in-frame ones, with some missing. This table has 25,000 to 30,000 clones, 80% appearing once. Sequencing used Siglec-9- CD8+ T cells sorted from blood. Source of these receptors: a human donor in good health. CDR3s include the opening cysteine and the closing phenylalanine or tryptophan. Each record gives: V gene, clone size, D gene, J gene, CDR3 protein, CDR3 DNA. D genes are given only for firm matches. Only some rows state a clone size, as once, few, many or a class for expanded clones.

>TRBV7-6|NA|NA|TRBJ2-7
CASSPLETPYEQYF
TGTGCCAGCAGCCCTCTTGAAACCCCCTACGAGCAGTACTTC
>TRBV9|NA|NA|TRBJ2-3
CASSVAWGGADTQYF
TGTGCCAGCAGCGTAGCTTGGGGAGGAGCAGATACGCAGTATTTT
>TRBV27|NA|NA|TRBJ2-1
CASSLSWDTGPLLHEQFF
TGTGCCAGCAGTTTATCGTGGGACACCGGACCCCTATTACATGAGCAGTTCTTC
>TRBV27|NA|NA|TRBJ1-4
CASSLLSVGRAAEKLFF
TGTGCCAGCAGTTTATTATCGGTCGGCAGGGCTGCTGAAAAACTGTTTTTT
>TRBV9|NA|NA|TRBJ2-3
CASSAATGTSTDTQYF
TGTGCCAGCAGCGCAGCGACAGGGACTAGCACAGATACGCAGTATTTT
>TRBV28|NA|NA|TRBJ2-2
CASSSSRWDNEHTGELFF
TGTGCCAGCAGCTCCTCCCGGTGGGACAATGAACACACCGGGGAGCTGTTTTTT
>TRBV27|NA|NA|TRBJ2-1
CASSLWPNSYNEQFF
TGTGCCAGCAGTTTATGGCCCAACTCCTACAATGAGCAGTTCTTC
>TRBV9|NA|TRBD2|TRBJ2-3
CASSVIPLAGSTDTQYF
TGTGCCAGCAGCGTAATTCCCCTAGCGGGTAGCACAGATACGCAGTATTTT
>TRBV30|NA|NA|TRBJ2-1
CAWRGVPYNEQFF
TGTGCCTGGAGAGGGGTACCCTACAATGAGCAGTTCTTC
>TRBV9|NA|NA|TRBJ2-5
CASSVSGAVQETQYF
TGTGCCAGCAGCGTTTCGGGGGCCGTGCAAGAGACCCAGTACTTC
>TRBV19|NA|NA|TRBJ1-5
CATLGPPGNQPQHF
TGTGCCACTCTGGGTCCCCCGGGCAATCAGCCCCAGCATTTT
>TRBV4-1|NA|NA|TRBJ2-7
CASSQDLFYEQYF
TGCGCCAGCAGCCAAGACCTTTTCTACGAGCAGTACTTC
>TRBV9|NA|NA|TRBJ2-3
CASSNGGITDTQYF
TGTGCCAGCAGCAACGGCGGCATCACAGATACGCAGTATTTT
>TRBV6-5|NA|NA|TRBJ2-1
CASSYSVGIDEQFF
TGTGCCAGCAGTTACTCGGTAGGGATCGATGAGCAGTTCTTC
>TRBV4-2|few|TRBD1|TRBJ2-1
CASNRGGQEFF
TGTGCCAGCAACCGAGGGGGACAGGAGTTCTTC
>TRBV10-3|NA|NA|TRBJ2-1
CAIGPAEFYNEQFF
TGTGCCATCGGCCCAGCGGAGTTTTACAATGAGCAGTTCTTC